The clone carrying this T cell receptor (beta chain) was seen a handful of times. The data belong to a study of early T cells in non-severe SARS-CoV-2 infection. Across the whole study: Sequencing input comprised bulk RNA from unsorted whole blood; chain pairing was not available.

Individual cDNA molecules each received unique molecular identifiers attached to them. Each CDR3 protein gets one entry after TCRdb re-called the 5' RACE reads with MiXCR. The sample holds tens of thousands of distinct CDR3 sequences; roughly 4.9% are singletons and the top ten take 9% to 12%. The CDR3 is 16 residues long. Trimming cost V 2 bases and J 3 bases; bases outside gene matches: 9. Germline V CDR1 and CDR2: MNHNS, SASEGT. Sequencing was performed on whole blood. The clonotype comes from an adult who was a healthcare worker with PCR-confirmed SARS-CoV-2 infection or an uninfected control (not recorded which). The chain uses TRBV6-1 and TRBJ2-7, with 8 bases fitting TRBD2. CDR3 coding DNA: TGTGCCAGCAGTGAAACCCGGACTAGCCGCATCTACGAGCAGTACTTC. This translates into CASSETRTSRIYEQYF.